One and the same sample provided the 27 T cell receptor beta chains below, sequenced in a study of blood T cell repertoires in COVID-19. Assay used: immunoSEQ multiplex PCR; TCRdb lists only in-frame clones, some missing. The data hold about 31,000 clones, with approximately 86% observed a single time. The sequenced sample consisted of peripheral blood. These receptors were collected from a man aged 55 to 70 with COVID-19, enrolled during active disease.

The chain is built from TRBV18 and TRBJ1-1, with D hard to call. This CDR3 region has 15 residues. CDR1 and CDR2 (germline): KGHSH, LQKENI. Trimming removed 2 bases from V and 0 bases from J, with 10 bases in between. The CDR3 nucleotides read TGTGCCAGCTCACCATCCAGAGACTTGAACACTGAAGCTTTCTTT. This encodes CASSPSRDLNTEAFF.

The V gene is TRBV19, the J gene TRBJ2-3, with 8 positions matching TRBD1. V dropped 10 bases and J dropped 0; count of bases not matched to a gene: 6. Germline-derived CDR1 and CDR2 are LNHDA and SQIVND (reference sequence). This CDR3 region has 14 residues. CDR3 sequence reads: CATSDRGSTDTQYF. CDR3 coding DNA: TGTGCCACATCCGACAGGGGCAGCACAGATACGCAGTATTTT.

The chain joins TRBV28 to TRBJ2-7, with TRBD1 matching over 7 bases. Germline V gives CDR1 MDHEN, CDR2 SYDVKM. V was clipped by 8 bases and J by 7 bases; unmatched bases: 11. CDR3 length: 13 amino acids. The CDR3 reads CASRTGVGGEQYF. In nucleotides, the CDR3 is TGTGCCAGCCGGACAGGCGTAGGAGGTGAGCAGTACTTC.

The chain couples TRBV28 to TRBJ2-7; 9 bases agree with TRBD2. Per germline, CDR1 MDHEN and CDR2 SYDVKM. With 5 bases clipped from V and 5 bases from J, the junction kept 13 bases outside the gene matches. The CDR3 runs 16 residues. The CDR3 region is CASSPHGAGGHDEQYF. The CDR3 DNA reads as TGTGCCAGCAGTCCCCATGGGGCGGGAGGGCACGACGAGCAGTACTTC.

CDR3 DNA sequence: TGTGCCAGCAGCCCCTATAACTATGGCTACACCTTC. Its protein is CASSPYNYGYTF. The chain couples TRBV9 to TRBJ1-2, with D unresolved. Deletions cut 4 bases from V and 1 base from J, with 5 bases between. This CDR3 has 12 amino acids. The germline CDR1 and CDR2 sequences are SGDLS and YYNGEE.

V and J are TRBV27 and TRBJ2-7; D might be TRBD1 (5 bases). CDR1 MNHEY and CDR2 SMNVEV come from the germline V gene (reference sequence). There are 13 residues in the CDR3. The germline V and J ends were trimmed by 4 bases and 3 bases, with 10 bases remaining between them. The CDR3 spells CASSWNGHYEQYF. The CDR3 DNA sequence: TGTGCCAGCAGTTGGAACGGACACTACGAGCAGTACTTC.

The rearrangement joins TRBV18 to TRBJ2-5; no clear D. The V gene's germline CDR1 is KGHSH and CDR2 LQKENI. The CDR3 extends over 14 amino acids. The V end was cut by 0 bases, the J end by 4 bases, with 9 bases between. CDR3 bases: TGTGCCAGCTCACCACCCCTAACGGGAGAGACCCAGTACTTC. Protein sequence: CASSPPLTGETQYF.

The chain uses TRBV30 and TRBJ2-3, with a possible D match to TRBD1 (6 bases). Germline values: CDR1 GTSNPN, CDR2 SVGIG (reference sequence). This CDR3 is 16 amino acids long. With 5 bases removed from V and 2 bases from J, the gap between germline ends came to 20 bases. CDR3 nucleotides: TGTGCCTGGCGTCTCTTGGGGGCCAGTAACACAGATACGCAGTATTTT. Encoded protein: CAWRLLGASNTDTQYF.

J is TRBJ1-3 and V is TRBV25-1, with a tentative D call TRBD1 (6 bases). The CDR3 contains 15 residues. Germline V gives CDR1 MGHDK, CDR2 SYGVNS. V was clipped by 7 bases and J by 3 bases, with 16 bases between them. The CDR3 here is CASTGVQGNGNTIYF. The DNA for the CDR3 is TGTGCCAGCACTGGGGTACAGGGAAATGGAAACACCATATATTTT. Combining the CDR3 with reference TRBV25-1 and TRBJ1-3 gives the whole variable domain EADIYQTPRYLVIGTGKKITLECSQTMGHDKMYWYQQDPGMELHLIHYSYGVNSTEKGDLSSESTVSRIRTEHFPLTLESARPSHTSQYLCASTGVQGNGNTIYFGEGSWLTVV.

The chain couples TRBV14 to TRBJ2-3; maybe TRBD2 (6 bases). The CDR3 consists of 17 residues. Germline CDR1 and CDR2: SGHDN and FVKESK. Trimming removed 0 bases at V and 0 bases at J, with 13 bases between. The CDR3 DNA follows: TGTGCCAGCAGCCAAGATCCCGCGGGGTCTAGCACAGATACGCAGTATTTT. Encoded protein: CASSQDPAGSSTDTQYF.

The V call is TRBV10-3, the J call TRBJ2-1, with TRBD2 matching over 8 bases. The junction had 4 bases not matched to a gene; V was cut back by 3 bases and J by 3 bases. Germline V gives CDR1 ENHRY, CDR2 SYGVKD. This CDR3 has 15 amino acids. The CDR3 sequence: CAISELAENYNEQFF. DNA for the CDR3: TGTGCCATCAGTGAACTAGCGGAGAACTACAATGAGCAGTTCTTC.

The chain couples TRBV6-5 to TRBJ1-3; a possible D gene is TRBD1 (6 bases). V gave up 6 bases and J gave up 3 bases, with 15 bases separating them. The germline V gene has CDR1 MNHEY and CDR2 SVGAGI. The CDR3 sequence is 15 residues long. The CDR3 DNA follows: TGTGCCAGCAGCTCACTCCAGGGGTTTGGAAACACCATATATTTT. It is translated as CASSSLQGFGNTIYF.

The gene calls are TRBV7-2 and TRBJ2-1; 7 bases align to TRBD2. Unmatched junction bases numbered 8, after V lost 4 bases and J lost 2 bases. Germline assignment: CDR1 SGHTA and CDR2 FQGNSA. CDR3 length: 16 residues. The CDR3, as DNA: TGTGCCAGCAGCTCAATCCGCACTAGCGCCTACAATGAGCAGTTCTTC. It translates to CASSSIRTSAYNEQFF.

The rearrangement links TRBV6-5 to TRBJ2-7; D is possibly TRBD1 (6 bases). The length of the CDR3 is 14 residues. With 2 bases removed from V and 2 bases from J, the gap between germline ends came to 10 bases. Germline CDR1 reads MNHEY; CDR2 reads SVGAGI. The CDR3 region has the DNA TGTGCCAGCAGTTACCGGACAGCCGCCTACGAGCAGTACTTC. Translating gives CASSYRTAAYEQYF.

The chain recombines TRBV5-6 with TRBJ2-1, with 8 bases that match TRBD2. CDR1 SGHDT and CDR2 YYEEEE come from the germline V gene. This CDR3 comprises 14 residues. The V segment lost 0 bases and the J segment 7 bases; nucleotides outside the gene matches: 3. CDR3 amino acids: CASSLGLATNEQFF. CDR3 DNA sequence: TGTGCCAGCAGCTTGGGACTAGCGACTAATGAGCAGTTCTTC.

The rearrangement joins TRBV19 to TRBJ1-6, with 10 bases that match TRBD1. The CDR3 sequence is 15 residues long. In germline, CDR1 is LNHDA, CDR2 SQIVND (reference sequence). J lost 7 bases, V lost 7 bases, and 7 bases had no gene match. The CDR3 region is CASKPGQGTNSPLHF. As DNA, the CDR3 is TGTGCCAGTAAACCGGGACAGGGGACGAATTCACCCCTCCACTTT.

V is TRBV11-2 and J is TRBJ1-5, with unresolved D. The V and J ends lost 2 bases and 4 bases respectively, with 9 bases between them. This CDR3 spans 14 amino acids. Per germline, CDR1 SGHAT and CDR2 FQNNGV. The CDR3 region is CASSLNAGNQPQHF. DNA of the CDR3: TGTGCCAGCAGCTTAAATGCCGGGAATCAGCCCCAGCATTTT.

The chain recombines TRBV7-9 with TRBJ1-4, with 8 bases matching TRBD1. Per the germline V gene, CDR1 is SEHNR and CDR2 is FQNEAQ (reference sequence). The CDR3 is 13 residues long. V gave up 6 bases and J gave up 8 bases; unmatched junction bases: 5. CDR3 protein: CASRQGVGEKLFF. DNA for the CDR3: TGTGCCAGCAGACAGGGGGTTGGGGAAAAACTGTTTTTT.

The V gene is TRBV2, the J gene TRBJ2-7; 7 nucleotides agree with TRBD1. The CDR3 is 15 residues long. The V and J ends lost 3 bases and 7 bases, in that order; junction bases with no gene match: 12. Germline CDR1 SNHLY, CDR2 FYNNEI. This chain's CDR3 is CASSDPTGAPWEQYF. CDR3 nucleotide sequence: TGTGCCAGCAGTGACCCTACAGGGGCCCCCTGGGAGCAGTACTTC.

The chain uses TRBV5-1 and TRBJ1-1, with TRBD1 as a possible D gene (5 bases). The germline CDR1 and CDR2 sequences are SGHRS and YFSETQ. CDR3 length: 14 amino acids. Trimming shortened V by 0 bases and J by 5 bases, and 11 bases separated the two germline ends. CDR3 sequence: CASSLVAGGTEAFF. CDR3 DNA: TGCGCCAGCAGCTTGGTGGCGGGGGGGACTGAAGCTTTCTTT.

V and J are TRBV2 and TRBJ1-6; perhaps TRBD1 as D (5 bases). The CDR3 consists of 13 residues. The V gene lost 7 bases and the J gene lost 5 bases, with 9 bases spanning the gap. From germline, CDR1 is SNHLY and CDR2 FYNNEI. The CDR3 protein is CASKADNNSPLHF. CDR3 coding DNA: TGTGCCAGCAAGGCGGACAATAATTCACCCCTCCACTTT.

The J gene is TRBJ2-1, the V gene TRBV5-1; TRBD2 matches 7 bases. This CDR3 is built from 15 residues. Germline assignment: CDR1 SGHRS and CDR2 YFSETQ. J lost 6 bases, V lost 0 bases, and 6 bases had no gene match. CDR3 in amino acids: CASSLDAGVLNEQFF. CDR3 coding DNA: TGCGCCAGCAGCTTGGATGCGGGAGTTCTCAATGAGCAGTTCTTC.

This chain connects TRBV5-1 to TRBJ2-5, with 7 bases aligning to TRBD1. Germline assignment: CDR1 SGHRS and CDR2 YFSETQ. This CDR3 is 15 amino acids long. The J segment lost 1 base and the V segment lost 4 bases, leaving 7 bases of the junction unmatched. The CDR3 sequence: CASSTQGQIQETQYF. Written as DNA, the CDR3 is TGCGCCAGCAGCACCCAGGGACAGATCCAAGAGACCCAGTACTTC.

This rearrangement joins TRBV10-3 to TRBJ2-3; a weak D match, TRBD1 (6 bases). The CDR3 runs 15 residues. Between the trimmed V and J ends, which lost 10 bases and 4 bases, there was a span of 21 bases. Germline loops: CDR1 ENHRY, CDR2 SYGVKD. CDR3 in DNA: TGTGCCACACGGGCCGGGACATCAGGCCCAGATACGCAGTATTTT. Amino acids: CATRAGTSGPDTQYF.

In its sample, this clone was seen once. The rearrangement uses TRBV28 and TRBJ2-5; 8 nucleotides line up with TRBD1. Germline loops: CDR1 MDHEN, CDR2 SYDVKM. V lost 5 bases and J lost 7; bases outside the gene matches: 15. This CDR3 spans 16 amino acids. For the CDR3, the DNA is TGTGCCAGCAGTACCCGACAGGGGCAGGTGGGTGGGACCCAGTACTTC. Its protein product is CASSTRQGQVGGTQYF.

The V call is TRBV7-8, the J call TRBJ2-2; no firm D call. In germline, CDR1 is SGHVS, CDR2 FQNEAQ. The CDR3 has 16 amino acids. Trimming removed 1 base from V and 0 bases from J, with 9 bases in between. DNA of the CDR3: TGTGCCAGCAGCTTAGTAGAAATCGCGAACACCGGGGAGCTGTTTTTT. This encodes CASSLVEIANTGELFF.

The chain employs TRBV19 and TRBJ2-1; D might be TRBD1 (6 bases). V lost 5 bases and J lost 3, with 14 bases in between. Germline V gene data show CDR1 as LNHDA and CDR2 as SQIVND (reference sequence). The CDR3 is 15 amino acids. The CDR3 loop is CASSSGEKGYNEQFF. CDR3 nucleotide sequence: TGTGCCAGTAGTTCAGGGGAGAAGGGCTACAATGAGCAGTTCTTC.